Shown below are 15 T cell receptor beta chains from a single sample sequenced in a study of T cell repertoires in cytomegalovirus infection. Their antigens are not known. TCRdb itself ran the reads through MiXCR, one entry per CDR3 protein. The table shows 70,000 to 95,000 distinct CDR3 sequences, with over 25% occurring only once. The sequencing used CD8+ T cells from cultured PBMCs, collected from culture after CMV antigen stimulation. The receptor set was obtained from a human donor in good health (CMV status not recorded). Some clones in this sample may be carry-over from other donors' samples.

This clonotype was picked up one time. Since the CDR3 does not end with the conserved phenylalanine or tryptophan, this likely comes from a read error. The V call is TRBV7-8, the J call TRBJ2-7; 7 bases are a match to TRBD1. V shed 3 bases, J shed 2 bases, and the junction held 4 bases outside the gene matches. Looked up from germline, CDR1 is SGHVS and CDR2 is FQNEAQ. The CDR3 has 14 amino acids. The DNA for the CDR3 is TGTGCCAGCAGCTTGACAGGGAACACCTACGAGCAGTACTCC. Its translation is CASSLTGNTYEQYS.

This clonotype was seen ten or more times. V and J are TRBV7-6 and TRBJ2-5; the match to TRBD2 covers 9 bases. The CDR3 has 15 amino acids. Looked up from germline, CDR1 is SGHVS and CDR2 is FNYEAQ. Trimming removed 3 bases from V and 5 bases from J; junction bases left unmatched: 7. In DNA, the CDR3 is TGTGCCAGCAGCTTGGGACTAGCTTTTATGGAGACCCAGTACTTC. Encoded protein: CASSLGLAFMETQYF.

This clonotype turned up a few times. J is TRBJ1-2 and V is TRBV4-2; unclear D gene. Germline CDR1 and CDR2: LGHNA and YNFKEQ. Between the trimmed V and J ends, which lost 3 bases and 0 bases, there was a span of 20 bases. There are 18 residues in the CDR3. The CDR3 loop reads CASSHPLPQTVPNYGYTF. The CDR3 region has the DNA TGTGCCAGCAGCCACCCCTTACCTCAGACGGTACCTAACTATGGCTACACCTTC.

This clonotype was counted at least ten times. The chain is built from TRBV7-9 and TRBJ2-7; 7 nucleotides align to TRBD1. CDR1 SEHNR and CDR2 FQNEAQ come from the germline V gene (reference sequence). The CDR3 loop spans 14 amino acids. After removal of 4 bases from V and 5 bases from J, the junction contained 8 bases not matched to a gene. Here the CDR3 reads CASSSRQGIDEQYF. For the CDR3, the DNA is TGTGCCAGCAGCTCCAGACAGGGTATCGACGAGCAGTACTTC.

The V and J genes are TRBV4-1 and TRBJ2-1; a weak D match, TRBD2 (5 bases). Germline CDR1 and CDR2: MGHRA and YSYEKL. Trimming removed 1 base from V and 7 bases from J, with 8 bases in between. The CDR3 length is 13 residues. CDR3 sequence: CASSQVSGNEQFF. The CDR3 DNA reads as TGCGCCAGCAGCCAAGTTTCGGGAAATGAGCAGTTCTTC.

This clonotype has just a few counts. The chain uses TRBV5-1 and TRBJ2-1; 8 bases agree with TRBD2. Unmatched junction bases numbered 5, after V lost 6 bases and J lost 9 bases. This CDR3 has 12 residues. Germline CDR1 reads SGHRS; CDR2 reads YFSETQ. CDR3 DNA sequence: TGCGCCAGCAATTGGGCGGGGGGTGAGCAGTTCTTC. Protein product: CASNWAGGEQFF.

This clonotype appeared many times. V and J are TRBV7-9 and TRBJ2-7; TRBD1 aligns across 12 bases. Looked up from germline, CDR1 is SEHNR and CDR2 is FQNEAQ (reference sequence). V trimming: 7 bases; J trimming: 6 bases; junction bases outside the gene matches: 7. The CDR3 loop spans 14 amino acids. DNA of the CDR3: TGTGCCAGCAAACCGGGACAGGGGGCAATCGAGCAGTACTTC. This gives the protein CASKPGQGAIEQYF. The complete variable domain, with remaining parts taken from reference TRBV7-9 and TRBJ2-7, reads DTGVSQNPRHKITKRGQNVTFRCDPISEHNRLYWYRQTLGQGPEFLTYFQNEAQLEKSRLLSDRFSAERPKGSFSTLEIQRTEQGDSAMYLCASKPGQGAIEQYFGPGTRLTVT.

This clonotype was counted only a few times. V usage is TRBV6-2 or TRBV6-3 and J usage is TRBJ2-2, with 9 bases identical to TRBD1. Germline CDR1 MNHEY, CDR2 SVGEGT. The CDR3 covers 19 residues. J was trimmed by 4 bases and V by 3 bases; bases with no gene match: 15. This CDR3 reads CASSYGTGKKLAFTGELFF. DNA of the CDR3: TGTGCCAGCAGTTATGGGACAGGGAAAAAGCTGGCGTTCACCGGGGAGCTGTTTTTT.

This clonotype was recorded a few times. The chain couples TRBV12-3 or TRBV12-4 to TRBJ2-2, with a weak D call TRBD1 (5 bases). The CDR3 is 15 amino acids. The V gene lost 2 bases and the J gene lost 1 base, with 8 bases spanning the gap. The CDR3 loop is CASSLRGMNTGELFF. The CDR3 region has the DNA TGTGCCAGCAGTTTAAGGGGAATGAACACCGGGGAGCTGTTTTTT.

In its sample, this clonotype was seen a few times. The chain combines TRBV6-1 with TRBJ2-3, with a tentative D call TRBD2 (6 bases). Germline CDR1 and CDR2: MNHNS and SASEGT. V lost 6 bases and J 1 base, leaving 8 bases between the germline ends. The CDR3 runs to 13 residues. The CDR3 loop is CASRGTGTDTQYF. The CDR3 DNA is TGTGCCAGCAGGGGGACTGGCACAGATACGCAGTATTTT.

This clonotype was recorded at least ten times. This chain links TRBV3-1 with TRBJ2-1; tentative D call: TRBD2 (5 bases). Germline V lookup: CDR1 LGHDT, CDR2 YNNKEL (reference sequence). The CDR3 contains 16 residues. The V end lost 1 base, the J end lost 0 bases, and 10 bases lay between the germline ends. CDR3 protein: CASSQGLGSSYNEQFF. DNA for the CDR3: TGTGCCAGCAGCCAAGGGCTAGGGAGCTCCTACAATGAGCAGTTCTTC.

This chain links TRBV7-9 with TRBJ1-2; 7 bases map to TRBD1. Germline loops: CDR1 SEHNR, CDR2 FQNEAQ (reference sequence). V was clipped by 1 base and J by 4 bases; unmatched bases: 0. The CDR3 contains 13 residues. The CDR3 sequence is CASSLEGAYGYTF. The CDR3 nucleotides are TGTGCCAGCAGCTTAGAGGGGGCCTATGGCTACACCTTC.

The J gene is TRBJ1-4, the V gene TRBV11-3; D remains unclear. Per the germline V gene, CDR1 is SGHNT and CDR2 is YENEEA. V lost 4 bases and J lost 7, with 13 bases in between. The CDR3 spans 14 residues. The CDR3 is CASSSTYPSEKLFF. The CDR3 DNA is TGTGCCAGCAGCTCCACTTACCCAAGTGAAAAACTGTTTTTT.

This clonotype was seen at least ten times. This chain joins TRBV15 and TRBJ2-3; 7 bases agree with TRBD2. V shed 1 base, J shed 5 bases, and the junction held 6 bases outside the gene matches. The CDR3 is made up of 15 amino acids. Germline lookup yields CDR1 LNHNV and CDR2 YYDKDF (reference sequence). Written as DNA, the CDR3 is TGTGCCACCAGCAGAGGAACTAGCGTAATAGATACGCAGTATTTT. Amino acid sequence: CATSRGTSVIDTQYF.

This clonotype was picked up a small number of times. DNA of the CDR3: TGTGCCAGCAGCGTGTGGGACAGGTCGGGGGAGCAGTACTTC. Its protein product is CASSVWDRSGEQYF. The chain couples TRBV9 to TRBJ2-7, with 8 bases fitting TRBD1. The germline gives CDR1 SGDLS, CDR2 YYNGEE. Unmatched junction bases numbered 8, after V lost 2 bases and J lost 7 bases. This CDR3 spans 14 amino acids.